This T cell receptor (beta chain) was identified during a study of blood T cell repertoires in COVID-19. The method was immunoSEQ multiplex PCR; TCRdb's version includes in-frame clones alone and lacks a portion of them. The sample holds more than 140,000 clones, around 80% seen once. J lost 6 bases, V lost 4 bases, and 6 bases had no gene match. Germline CDR1 and CDR2: SGHAT and FQNNGV. The CDR3 totals 14 residues. This TCR was recovered from a woman aged 50 to 65 in a cohort sampled during active or convalescent COVID-19. The J gene is TRBJ1-1, the V gene TRBV11-2, with 9 bases fitting TRBD1. What was sequenced was peripheral blood. The CDR3 loop reads CASSSTGGGAEAFF. In nucleotides, the CDR3 is TGTGCCAGCAGCTCGACAGGGGGGGGTGCTGAAGCTTTCTTT.